This T cell receptor (beta chain) was recorded in a study of T cell clonotyping in hematopoietic cell transplantation (dated by TCRdb to 2020 to 2022). Regarding the research as a whole: Recipient samples taken before transplant were collected after cytoreduction. A total of 120 to 150 blood samples were collected in the study from around 40 consecutive transplant recipients and their related donors. Recruitment of patients ran from September 2015 to early 2017, and follow-up continued until late 2020 or until death.

V loses 3 bases, J loses 2 bases, and the germline ends lie 14 bases apart. Reading the germline V gene (reference sequence) gives CDR1 LNHDA and CDR2 SQIVND. Reading from cysteine to phenylalanine, the CDR3 counts 15 amino acids. Solely the CDR3 DNA is kept, with 45 bases framed from the first base. In the case of this clone: Its antigen remains undetermined. Base qualities are not recorded, but no much larger clone differs from it by a single base.

The label giving this sample's time point can be read as: recipient sample about 28 days before transplant, after cytoreduction. Blood from recipients was drawn roughly 28 days before transplant, then again at days 30, 100 and 180 after transplant. Using Nuclei Lysis Solution, genomic DNA was extracted from unfractionated peripheral blood mononuclear cells that were either fresh or cryopreserved. The immunoSEQ assay, a bias-controlled multiplex PCR with V- and J-specific primers, was used to amplify TCR beta CDR3 regions from genomic DNA. In a second PCR step, the CDR3 amplicons were tagged with a proprietary barcode plus Illumina adapter sequences. CDR3 libraries were sequenced on an Illumina MiSeq instrument. The study's own analysis went as follows. Export and quality control were handled in immunoSEQ Analyzer 3.0, while downstream analyses relied on R Bioconductor and Immunarch. Only productive rearrangements in the normalized downsampled data set went into calculating the repertoire metrics. In the normalized cohort, a clonotype counted as pathologically expanded if the clonotype was larger than 5 templates. Repertoire diversity was measured with the Inverse Simpson Index. CMV-specificity analyses were carried out on the non-normalized data set to capture all clonotypes. TCRdb obtained this table from immuneACCESS and retained in-frame rearrangements with V and J assigned. These tables miss some clones; where compared with another copy, unresolved V genes account for less than half of the shortfall, and the remainder is unexplained. The DNA gave D and trimming, while V, J and clone size come from that table. This sample holds about 16,000 clones; 93% were observed only once. The ten largest clones capture approximately 2% of the sample.

Findings and caveats that apply to the study as a whole: Recipient repertoires showed only a small fraction of overlap with donor repertoires, and over 95% appeared de novo at the given depth. Donor and pretransplant recipient Inverse Simpson Index values predicted broader posttransplant TCR repertoire diversity. The sample size was limited and the cells went unsorted, which meant the CD4 and CD8 repertoire contributions could not be told apart. A decrease in recipient TCR diversity was observed after transplant, and a progressive increase in pathologically expanded clonotypes was seen from day 30 to day 180.

Source: peripheral blood mononuclear cells, taken before stem cell transplant. The chain couples TRBV19 to TRBJ2-7; 5 matching bases give a weak D call of TRBD2. The receptor comes from a man between 18 and 35 years old with biphenotypic leukemia. Some clones in this sample may be carry-over from other donors' samples. Here is the DNA: TGTGCCAGTAGTATGTTTCGGGGTGCTACCTACGAGCAGTACTTC. It translates as CASSMFRGATYEQYF.